This TCR beta chain is from a study of beta chain features in type 1 diabetes. Study-level findings and limits: For patients, the naive, central memory and Treg TCRB repertoires appeared more alike than for healthy donors. Among all four CD4+ subsets, Type 1 diabetes patients had TCRB CDR3s that were moderately but significantly shorter. Using cDNA template may skew counts toward highly expressing activated cells.

There are many counts of this clone. Its target is unknown. Sorting of CD4+ naive, central memory, regulatory and stem cell-like memory cells was performed via CD45RO/CCR7/CD25/CD127/CD95/CD27. Of the isolated RNA, all was reverse transcribed, and so the sequenced material was expressed TCRB transcripts. Method: immunoSEQ multiplex PCR; TCRdb's copy keeps in-frame clones and lacks some. The sample has nearly 350,000 clones, around 9.3% seen once. Trimming cost V 10 bases and J 0 bases, with 12 bases left between them. Germline-derived CDR1 and CDR2 are SNHLY and FYNNEI. The CDR3 covers 14 residues. The sequenced sample was central memory CD4+ T cells from blood. The chain joins TRBV2 to TRBJ2-2, with a tentative D call TRBD1 (5 bases). The sequence was collected from a man aged 25 to 45 with type 1 diabetes. The DNA for the CDR3 is TGTGCCACCGCAGGGCACGCGAACACCGGGGAGCTGTTTTTT. Protein product: CATAGHANTGELFF.